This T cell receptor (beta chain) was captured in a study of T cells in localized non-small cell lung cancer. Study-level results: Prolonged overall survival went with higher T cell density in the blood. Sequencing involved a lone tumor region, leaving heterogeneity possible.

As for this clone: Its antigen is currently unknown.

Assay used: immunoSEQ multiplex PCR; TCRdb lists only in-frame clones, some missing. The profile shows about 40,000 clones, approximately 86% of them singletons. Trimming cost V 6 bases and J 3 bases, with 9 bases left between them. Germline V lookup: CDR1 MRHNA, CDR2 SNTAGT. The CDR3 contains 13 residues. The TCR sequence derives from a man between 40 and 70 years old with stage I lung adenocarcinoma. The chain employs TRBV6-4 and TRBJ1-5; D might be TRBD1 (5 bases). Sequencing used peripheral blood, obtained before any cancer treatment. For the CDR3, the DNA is TGTGCCAGCAGCCAAGGGGCCAATCAGCCCCAGCATTTT. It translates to CASSQGANQPQHF.